One sample yielded the 18 T cell receptor beta chains listed below, sequenced in a study of shared clonotypes between healthy human individuals. TCRdb's table, derived via immunoSEQ multiplex PCR, lists solely in-frame clones and lacks some. Of about 980,000 clones in the sample, 70% to 85% are singletons; the top ten hold around 1.4%. The sample was memory CD4+ T cells sorted from blood. Subset here: CD45RA-negative fraction. The receptors stem from a man younger than 35 in good health.

This chain uses TRBV4-3 with TRBJ1-5; D might be TRBD1 (5 bases). Trimming pared 3 bases from V and 1 base from J, leaving 10 bases between. CDR1 and CDR2 from the germline V gene are LGHNA and YSLEER. There are 15 residues in the CDR3. CDR3 loop: CASSQRGISNQPQHF. CDR3 coding DNA: TGCGCCAGCAGCCAGAGGGGAATCAGCAATCAGCCCCAGCATTTT.

The V call is TRBV5-4, the J call TRBJ2-7; perhaps D is TRBD1 or TRBD2 (6 bases each). The V gene lost 1 base and the J gene lost 5 bases, with 10 bases spanning the gap. The CDR3 length is 13 residues. Germline lookup yields CDR1 SGHNT and CDR2 YYREEE (reference sequence). CDR3 DNA: TGTGCCAGCAGCTTGTTTAGGGGGGACGAGCAGTACTTC. Amino acids: CASSLFRGDEQYF.

The V and J genes are TRBV10-3 and TRBJ2-7; no reliable D call. Germline V gives CDR1 ENHRY, CDR2 SYGVKD. Trimming removed 3 bases at V and 0 bases at J, with 9 bases between. This CDR3 has 14 amino acids. CDR3 sequence: CAISDGESSYEQYF. The CDR3 DNA sequence: TGTGCCATCAGTGATGGGGAATCCTCCTACGAGCAGTACTTC.

The V and J genes are TRBV2 and TRBJ1-2; 9 positions match TRBD1. Losses at the gene ends were 5 bases for V and 7 bases for J; bases not matched to a gene: 14. The length of the CDR3 is 16 residues. Germline V gene lookup returns CDR1 SNHLY and CDR2 FYNNEI. The CDR3 coding sequence is TGTGCCAGCAGTCAAACAGGGGGCGAGACGGGTTCTGGCTACACCTTC. It is translated as CASSQTGGETGSGYTF. Filled out from reference TRBV2 and TRBJ1-2, the complete variable domain reads EPEVTQTPSHQVTQMGQEVILRCVPISNHLYFYWYRQILGQKVEFLVSFYNNEISEKSEIFDDQFSVERPDGSNFTLKIRSTKLEDSAMYFCASSQTGGETGSGYTFGSGTRLTVV.

The chain uses TRBV18 and TRBJ2-2; D might be TRBD1 (5 bases). V was trimmed by 0 bases and J by 0 bases, leaving 11 bases between them. From germline, CDR1 is KGHSH and CDR2 LQKENI. The CDR3 is made up of 17 amino acids. The CDR3 here is CASSPPEQGSNTGELFF. Written as DNA, the CDR3 is TGTGCCAGCTCACCACCCGAGCAGGGTTCGAACACCGGGGAGCTGTTTTTT.

The chain combines TRBV18 with TRBJ1-2; maybe TRBD1 (5 bases). CDR3 length: 16 residues. With 0 bases removed from V and 4 bases from J, the gap between germline ends came to 15 bases. CDR1 is KGHSH, CDR2 LQKENI, per germline. CDR3 protein: CASSPPHRLGAYGYTF. CDR3 DNA: TGTGCCAGCTCACCACCGCACAGGCTCGGGGCCTATGGCTACACCTTC.

This clone has only a few counts. The chain has TRBV4-1 and TRBJ1-1; no clear D. Germline assignment: CDR1 MGHRA and CDR2 YSYEKL. Trimming removed 4 bases at V and 2 bases at J, with 11 bases between. This CDR3 region has 14 residues. CDR3 coding DNA: TGCGCCAGCAGCCCGTACCGGGATAACACTGAAGCTTTCTTT. It is translated as CASSPYRDNTEAFF.

The rearrangement links TRBV4-1 to TRBJ2-3, with D unresolved. CDR1 and CDR2 from the germline V gene are MGHRA and YSYEKL. This CDR3 region has 16 residues. Trimming pared 4 bases from V and 2 bases from J, leaving 16 bases between. The CDR3 nucleotides are TGCGCCAGCAGCCCTGCCCAGGAAGCTATCACAGATACGCAGTATTTT. It codes for CASSPAQEAITDTQYF.

This rearrangement joins TRBV18 to TRBJ2-7, with 10 bases matching TRBD2. V gave up 3 bases and J gave up 3 bases; unmatched junction bases: 2. Germline lookup yields CDR1 KGHSH and CDR2 LQKENI. This CDR3 spans 14 amino acids. Here the CDR3 reads CASSPGTSDYEQYF. The CDR3 DNA sequence: TGTGCCAGCTCACCGGGGACTAGCGACTACGAGCAGTACTTC. The variable domain in full, with the rest retrieved from reference TRBV18 and TRBJ2-7, is NAGVMQNPRHLVRRRGQEARLRCSPMKGHSHVYWYRQLPEEGLKFMVYLQKENIIDESGMPKERFSAEFPKEGPSILRIQQVVRGDSAAYFCASSPGTSDYEQYFGPGTRLTVT.

The V gene is TRBV19, the J gene TRBJ1-1, with no clear D. The CDR3 extends over 15 amino acids. V gave up 0 bases and J gave up 0 bases, with 8 bases separating them. CDR1 is LNHDA and CDR2 is SQIVND in the germline V gene (reference sequence). CDR3 loop: CASSIEGLLNTEAFF. The CDR3 DNA reads TGTGCCAGTAGTATAGAAGGGCTGTTGAACACTGAAGCTTTCTTT.

The rearrangement uses TRBV6-1 and TRBJ2-1; the D gene is possibly TRBD1 (6 bases). CDR3 length: 15 amino acids. Trimming shortened V by 4 bases and J by 4 bases, and 14 bases separated the two germline ends. Germline V CDR1 and CDR2: MNHNS, SASEGT. DNA for the CDR3: TGTGCCAGCAGTGTTGACAGGTCCCCTTACAATGAGCAGTTCTTC. Translating gives CASSVDRSPYNEQFF.

The chain couples TRBV10-2 to TRBJ2-7, with 10 nucleotides matching TRBD2. Per the germline V gene, CDR1 is WSHSY and CDR2 is SAAADI. The ends lost 7 bases at V and 0 bases at J; junction bases unmatched: 6. The CDR3 consists of 15 residues. The CDR3 nucleotides read TGCGCCAGCAAGATAGCGGGAGGTTCCTCCTACGAGCAGTACTTC. Translated: CASKIAGGSSYEQYF.

The gene calls are TRBV14 and TRBJ2-1; no firm D call. Trimming left V 2 bases short and J 0 bases short, with 8 bases between. CDR3 length equals 15 residues. The V gene's germline CDR1 is SGHDN and CDR2 FVKESK. The CDR3 loop is CASSQNQYSYNEQFF. CDR3 in DNA: TGTGCCAGCAGCCAAAACCAGTACTCCTACAATGAGCAGTTCTTC.

In this sample, this clone turned up once. The genes are TRBV5-4 and TRBJ1-5; D ambiguous. Looked up from germline, CDR1 is SGHNT and CDR2 is YYREEE (reference sequence). The CDR3 has 14 amino acids. Trimming left V 2 bases short and J 1 base short, with 7 bases between. Here the CDR3 DNA reads TGTGCCAGCAGCTTACGAGACAGCAATCAGCCCCAGCATTTT. Translation: CASSLRDSNQPQHF.

The V call is TRBV10-1, the J call TRBJ2-7; no reliable D call. CDR3 length equals 16 residues. The germline CDR1 and CDR2 sequences are WNHNN and SYGVQD (reference sequence). Trimming pared 3 bases from V and 6 bases from J, leaving 21 bases between. CDR3 nucleotides: TGCGCCAGCAGTGACCTGCGGACCCCCTATTTCGGCGAGCAGTACTTC. Its protein product is CASSDLRTPYFGEQYF.

The genes are TRBV2 and TRBJ1-4; D may be TRBD1 (6 bases). The V and J ends lost 5 bases and 5 bases respectively, with 12 bases between them. CDR3 length equals 14 residues. Germline V gene sequence: CDR1 SNHLY, CDR2 FYNNEI. The CDR3 loop is CASSLQGVNEKLFF. The CDR3 coding sequence is TGTGCCAGCAGTTTACAGGGTGTGAATGAAAAACTGTTTTTT.

The chain joins TRBV7-3 to TRBJ2-1, with D uncertain. The CDR3 loop spans 13 amino acids. Trimming cost V 1 base and J 7 bases, with 8 bases left between them. Per the germline V gene, CDR1 is SGHTA and CDR2 is FQGTGA. In DNA form, the CDR3 reads TGTGCCAGCAGCTTAATCGGTAGTAATGAGCAGTTCTTC. Translated: CASSLIGSNEQFF.

This chain joins TRBV6-1 and TRBJ2-7, with 7 positions matching TRBD1. J gave up 0 bases and V 7 bases, and 6 bases lay outside the gene matches. CDR3 size: 14 residues. Germline V gene data show CDR1 as MNHNS and CDR2 as SASEGT. CDR3 sequence (DNA): TGTGCCAGCAACGGACAGGATTACTCCTACGAGCAGTACTTC. Its protein product is CASNGQDYSYEQYF.